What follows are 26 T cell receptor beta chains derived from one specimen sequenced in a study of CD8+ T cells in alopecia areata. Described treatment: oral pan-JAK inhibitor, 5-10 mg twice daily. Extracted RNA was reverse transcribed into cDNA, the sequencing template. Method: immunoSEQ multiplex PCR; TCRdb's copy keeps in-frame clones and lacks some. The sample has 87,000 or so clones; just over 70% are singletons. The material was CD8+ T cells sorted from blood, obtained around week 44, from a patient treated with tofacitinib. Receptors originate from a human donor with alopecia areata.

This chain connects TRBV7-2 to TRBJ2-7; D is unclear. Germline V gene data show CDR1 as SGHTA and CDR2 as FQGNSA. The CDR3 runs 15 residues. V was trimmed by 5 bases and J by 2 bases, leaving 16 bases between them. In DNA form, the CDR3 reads TGTGCCAGCAGCCCCTTTGCCGGGCAGACCTACGAGCAGTACTTC. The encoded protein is CASSPFAGQTYEQYF.

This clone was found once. The CDR3 spells CASSKRWGDETQYF. The CDR3 DNA follows: TGTGCCAGCAGTAAGAGGTGGGGGGATGAGACCCAGTACTTC. The rearrangement joins TRBV5-8 to TRBJ2-5, with D perhaps matching TRBD2 (6 bases). The germline V gene has CDR1 SGHTS and CDR2 YDEGEE. The CDR3 is made up of 14 amino acids. V was cut by 5 bases and J by 5 bases, with 16 bases left in between.

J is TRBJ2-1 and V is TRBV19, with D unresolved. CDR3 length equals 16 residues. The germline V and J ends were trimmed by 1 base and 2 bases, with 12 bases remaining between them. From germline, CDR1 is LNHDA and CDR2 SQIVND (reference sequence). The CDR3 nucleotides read TGTGCCAGTAGTATAGGAGCTGGCAAGGCCTACAATGAGCAGTTCTTC. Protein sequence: CASSIGAGKAYNEQFF.

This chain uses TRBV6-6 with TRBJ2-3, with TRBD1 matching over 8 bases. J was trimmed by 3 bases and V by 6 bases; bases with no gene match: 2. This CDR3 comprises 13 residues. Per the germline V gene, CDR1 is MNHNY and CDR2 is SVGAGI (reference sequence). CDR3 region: CASSDRGTDTQYF. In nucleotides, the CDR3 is TGTGCCAGCAGCGACAGGGGAACAGATACGCAGTATTTT.

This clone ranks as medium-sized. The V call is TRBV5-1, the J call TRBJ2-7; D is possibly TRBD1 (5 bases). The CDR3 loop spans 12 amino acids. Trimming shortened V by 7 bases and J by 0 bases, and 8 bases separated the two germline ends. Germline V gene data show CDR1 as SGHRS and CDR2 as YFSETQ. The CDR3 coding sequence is TGCGCCAGCGGACATACCTCCTACGAGCAGTACTTC. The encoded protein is CASGHTSYEQYF.

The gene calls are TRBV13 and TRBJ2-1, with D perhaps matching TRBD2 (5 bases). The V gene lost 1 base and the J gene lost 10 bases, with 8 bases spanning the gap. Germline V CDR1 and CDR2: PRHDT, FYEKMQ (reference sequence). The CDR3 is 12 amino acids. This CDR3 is CASSLAGVEQFF. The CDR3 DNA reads TGTGCCAGCAGCTTAGCCGGGGTAGAGCAGTTCTTC. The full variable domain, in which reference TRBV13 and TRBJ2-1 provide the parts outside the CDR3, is AAGVIQSPRHLIKEKRETATLKCYPIPRHDTVYWYQQGPGQDPQFLISFYEKMQSDKGSIPDRFSAQQFSDYHSELNMSSLELGDSALYFCASSLAGVEQFFGPGTRLTVL.

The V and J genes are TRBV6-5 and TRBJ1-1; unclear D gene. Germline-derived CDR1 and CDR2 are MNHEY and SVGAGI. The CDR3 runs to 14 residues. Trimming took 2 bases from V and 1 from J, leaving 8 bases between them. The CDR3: CASSYRSGNTEAFF. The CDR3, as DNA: TGTGCCAGCAGTTACAGGTCGGGGAACACTGAAGCTTTCTTT.

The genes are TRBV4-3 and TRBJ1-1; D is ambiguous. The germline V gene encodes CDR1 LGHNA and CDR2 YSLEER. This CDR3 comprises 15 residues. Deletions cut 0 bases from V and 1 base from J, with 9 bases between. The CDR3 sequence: CASSQDDGPNTEAFF. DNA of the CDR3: TGCGCCAGCAGCCAAGACGACGGACCGAACACTGAAGCTTTCTTT.

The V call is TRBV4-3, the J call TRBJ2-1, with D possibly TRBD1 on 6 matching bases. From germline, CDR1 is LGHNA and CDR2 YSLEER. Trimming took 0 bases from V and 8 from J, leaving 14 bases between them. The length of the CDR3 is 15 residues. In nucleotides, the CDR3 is TGCGCCAGCAGCCAAGATCGTGGCAGGGGTTATGAGCAGTTCTTC. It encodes CASSQDRGRGYEQFF.

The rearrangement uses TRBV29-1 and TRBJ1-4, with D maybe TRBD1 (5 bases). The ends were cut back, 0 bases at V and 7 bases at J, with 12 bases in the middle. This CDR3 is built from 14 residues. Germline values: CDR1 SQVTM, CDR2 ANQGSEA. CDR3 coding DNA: TGCAGCGTTGAAGATGGGAGGGGCAGTGAAAAACTGTTTTTT. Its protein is CSVEDGRGSEKLFF.

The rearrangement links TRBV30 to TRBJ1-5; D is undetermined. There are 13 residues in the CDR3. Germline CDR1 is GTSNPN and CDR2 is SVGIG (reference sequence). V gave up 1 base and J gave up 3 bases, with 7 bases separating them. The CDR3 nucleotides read TGTGCCTGGAGTGAACAGAACAATCAGCCCCAGCATTTT. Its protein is CAWSEQNNQPQHF.

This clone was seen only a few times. The CDR3 reads CASSQVQGDQETQYF. The CDR3 region has the DNA TGCGCCAGCAGCCAAGTCCAAGGGGACCAAGAGACCCAGTACTTC. This sequence joins TRBV4-3 and TRBJ2-5; possible D gene TRBD1, 5 bases. This CDR3 has 15 amino acids. Per germline, CDR1 LGHNA and CDR2 YSLEER. V was pared by 1 base and J by 0 bases, with 9 bases between.

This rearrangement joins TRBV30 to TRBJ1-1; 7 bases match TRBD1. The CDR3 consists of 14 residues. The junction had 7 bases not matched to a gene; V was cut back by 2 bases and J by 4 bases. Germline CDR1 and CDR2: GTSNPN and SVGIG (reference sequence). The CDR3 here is CAWSITGVPTEAFF. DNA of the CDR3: TGTGCCTGGAGTATTACAGGGGTGCCCACTGAAGCTTTCTTT.

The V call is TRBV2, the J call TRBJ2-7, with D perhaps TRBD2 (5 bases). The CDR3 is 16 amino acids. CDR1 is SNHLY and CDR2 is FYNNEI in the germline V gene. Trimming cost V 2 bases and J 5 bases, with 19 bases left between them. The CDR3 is CASSEFGGRLRDEQYF. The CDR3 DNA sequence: TGTGCCAGCAGTGAATTCGGAGGCCGCCTGAGGGACGAGCAGTACTTC.

CDR3 region: CSVAGPNTDTQYF. The CDR3 coding sequence is TGCAGCGTAGCCGGGCCTAACACAGATACGCAGTATTTT. The rearrangement links TRBV29-1 to TRBJ2-3; D unclear. Germline CDR1 and CDR2: SQVTM and ANQGSEA. This CDR3 has 13 amino acids. With 6 bases removed from V and 2 bases from J, the gap between germline ends came to 12 bases.

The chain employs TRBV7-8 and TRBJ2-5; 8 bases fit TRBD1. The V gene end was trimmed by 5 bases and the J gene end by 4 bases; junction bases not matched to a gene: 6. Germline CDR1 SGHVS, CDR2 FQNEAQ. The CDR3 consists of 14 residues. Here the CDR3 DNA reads TGTGCCAGCAGCCTACCAGGGGGCGGAGAGACCCAGTACTTC. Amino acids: CASSLPGGGETQYF.

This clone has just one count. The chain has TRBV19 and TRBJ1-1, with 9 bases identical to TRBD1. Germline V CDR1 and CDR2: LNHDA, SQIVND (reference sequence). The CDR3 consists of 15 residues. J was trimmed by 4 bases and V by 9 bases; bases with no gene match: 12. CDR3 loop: CASNVEGQGLTEAFF. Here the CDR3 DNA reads TGTGCCAGCAATGTCGAGGGACAGGGCCTCACTGAAGCTTTCTTT.

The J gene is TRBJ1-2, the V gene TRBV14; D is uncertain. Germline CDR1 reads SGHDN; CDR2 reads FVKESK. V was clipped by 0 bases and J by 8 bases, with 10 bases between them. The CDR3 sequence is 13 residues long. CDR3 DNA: TGTGCCAGCAGCCAAGATCAGTCTGAGGGCTACACCTTC. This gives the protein CASSQDQSEGYTF.

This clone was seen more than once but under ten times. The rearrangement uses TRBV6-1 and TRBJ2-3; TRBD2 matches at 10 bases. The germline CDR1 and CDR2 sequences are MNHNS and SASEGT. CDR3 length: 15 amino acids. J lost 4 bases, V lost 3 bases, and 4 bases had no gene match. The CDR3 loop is CASSDSGGAADTQYF. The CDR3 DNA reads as TGTGCCAGCAGTGACAGCGGGGGGGCCGCAGATACGCAGTATTTT.

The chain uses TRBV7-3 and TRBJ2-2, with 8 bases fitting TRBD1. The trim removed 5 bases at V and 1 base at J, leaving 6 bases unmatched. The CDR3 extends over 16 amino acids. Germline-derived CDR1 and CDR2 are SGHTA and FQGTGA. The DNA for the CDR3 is TGTGCCAGCAGCCCGTCGGGACAGGTGAACACCGGGGAGCTGTTTTTT. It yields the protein CASSPSGQVNTGELFF.

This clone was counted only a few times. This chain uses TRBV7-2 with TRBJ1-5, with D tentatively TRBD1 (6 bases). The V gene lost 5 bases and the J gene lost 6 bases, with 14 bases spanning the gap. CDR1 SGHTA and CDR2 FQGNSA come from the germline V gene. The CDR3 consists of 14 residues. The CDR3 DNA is TGTGCCAGCAGCCCACACAGGGAATTTCAGCCCCAGCATTTT. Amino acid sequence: CASSPHREFQPQHF.

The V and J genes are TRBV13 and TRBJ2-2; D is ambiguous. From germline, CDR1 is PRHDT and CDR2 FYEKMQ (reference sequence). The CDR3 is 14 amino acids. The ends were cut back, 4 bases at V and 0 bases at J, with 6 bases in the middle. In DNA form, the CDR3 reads TGTGCCAGCAGCTCTACAGCGAACACCGGGGAGCTGTTTTTT. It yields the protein CASSSTANTGELFF.

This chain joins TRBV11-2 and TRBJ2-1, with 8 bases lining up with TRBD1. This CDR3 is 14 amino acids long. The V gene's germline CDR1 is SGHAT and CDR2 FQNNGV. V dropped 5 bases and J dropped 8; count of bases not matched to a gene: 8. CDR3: CASSLSGTGHEQFF. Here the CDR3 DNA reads TGTGCCAGCAGCCTCTCCGGGACAGGACATGAGCAGTTCTTC. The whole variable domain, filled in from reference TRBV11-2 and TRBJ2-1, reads EAGVAQSPRYKIIEKRQSVAFWCNPISGHATLYWYQQILGQGPKLLIQFQNNGVVDDSQLPKDRFSAERLKGVDSTLKIQPAKLEDSAVYLCASSLSGTGHEQFFGPGTRLTVL.

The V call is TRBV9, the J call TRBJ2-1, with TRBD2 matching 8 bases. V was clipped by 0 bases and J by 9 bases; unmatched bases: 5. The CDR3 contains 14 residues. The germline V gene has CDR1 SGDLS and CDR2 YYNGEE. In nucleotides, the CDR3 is TGTGCCAGCAGCGTAGCGGGGGGGCGAAGTGAGCAGTTCTTC. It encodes CASSVAGGRSEQFF.

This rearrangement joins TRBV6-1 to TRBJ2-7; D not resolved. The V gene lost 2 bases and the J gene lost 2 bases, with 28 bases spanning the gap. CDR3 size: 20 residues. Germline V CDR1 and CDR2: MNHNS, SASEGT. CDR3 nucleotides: TGTGCCAGCAGTGAACCCGATTACCCCCTGGAGTTGGGAAGAACCTACGAGCAGTACTTC. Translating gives CASSEPDYPLELGRTYEQYF.

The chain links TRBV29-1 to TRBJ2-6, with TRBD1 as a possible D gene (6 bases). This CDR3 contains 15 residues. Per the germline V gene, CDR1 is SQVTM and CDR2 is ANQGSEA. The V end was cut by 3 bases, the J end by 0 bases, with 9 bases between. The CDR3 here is CSVEGDNSGANVLTF. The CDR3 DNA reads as TGCAGCGTTGAGGGGGACAACTCTGGGGCCAACGTCCTGACTTTC.